The present T cell receptor (beta chain) was sequenced within a study of blood T cell repertoires in COVID-19. Using immunoSEQ multiplex PCR, the repertoire was profiled, and TCRdb retains in-frame clones only, with some absent. The table lists some 180,000 clones, 85% to 90% of them singletons. V was cut by 5 bases and J by 4 bases, with 15 bases left in between. The CDR3 is 15 amino acids. The germline CDR1 and CDR2 sequences are MDHEN and SYDVKM. The sequence was collected from a man aged 40-49 years with active or convalescent COVID-19. V usage is TRBV28 and J usage is TRBJ1-5; no firm D call. The sequenced material came from peripheral blood. The CDR3 loop reads CASSQWGGSNQPQHF. The DNA for the CDR3 is TGTGCCAGCAGTCAATGGGGAGGTAGTAATCAGCCCCAGCATTTT.